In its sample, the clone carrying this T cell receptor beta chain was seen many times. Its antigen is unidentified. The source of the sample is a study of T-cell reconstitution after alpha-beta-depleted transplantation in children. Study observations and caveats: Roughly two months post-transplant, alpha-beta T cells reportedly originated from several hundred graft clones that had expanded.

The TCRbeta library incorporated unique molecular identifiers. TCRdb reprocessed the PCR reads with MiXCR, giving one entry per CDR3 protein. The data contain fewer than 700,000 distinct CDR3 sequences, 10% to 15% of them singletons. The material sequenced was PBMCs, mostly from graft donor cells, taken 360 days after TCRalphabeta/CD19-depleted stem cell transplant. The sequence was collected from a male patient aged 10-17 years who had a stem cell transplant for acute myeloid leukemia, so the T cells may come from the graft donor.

CDR3 protein: CATSAGETKNIQYF. The CDR3 nucleotides are TGTGCCACCTCTGCGGGTGAGACCAAAAACATTCAGTACTTC. The J gene is TRBJ2-4, the V gene TRBV24-1, with D possibly TRBD2 on 5 matching bases. V lost 9 bases, J lost 2 bases, and 13 bases lay in between. Germline CDR1 and CDR2: KGHDR and SFDVKD. This CDR3 has 14 residues.